This TCR beta chain was sequenced for a study of PD-1 and CTLA-4 blockade in melanoma. Profiled with immunoSEQ multiplex PCR; TCRdb holds only in-frame clones, not every one. The sample holds tens of thousands of clones, about 88% seen once. Germline values: CDR1 MDHEN, CDR2 SYDVKM. CDR3 length: 17 amino acids. Trimming at V came to 6 bases and at J to 0 bases, leaving 11 bases not matched to a gene. Sequencing used CD8+ T cells from peripheral blood, obtained from a patient given anti-PD-1 treatment. The V gene is TRBV28, the J gene TRBJ1-1; the match to TRBD1 covers 9 bases. The source of this sequence is a human donor with melanoma. The DNA for the CDR3 is TGTGCCAGCAGCTGGGGACAGGGCTTAGATCTGAACACTGAAGCTTTCTTT. It encodes CASSWGQGLDLNTEAFF.